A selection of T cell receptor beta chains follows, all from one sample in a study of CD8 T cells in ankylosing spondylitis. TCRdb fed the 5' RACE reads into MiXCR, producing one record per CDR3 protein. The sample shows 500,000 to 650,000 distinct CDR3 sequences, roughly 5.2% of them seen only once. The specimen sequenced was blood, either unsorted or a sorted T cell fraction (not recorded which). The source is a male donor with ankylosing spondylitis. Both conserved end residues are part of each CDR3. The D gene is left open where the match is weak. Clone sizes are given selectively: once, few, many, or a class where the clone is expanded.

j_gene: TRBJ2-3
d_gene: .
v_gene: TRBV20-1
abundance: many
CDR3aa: CSAGGTGARRTDTQYF
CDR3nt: TGCAGTGCTGGGGGAACAGGCGCCCGACGCACAGATACGCAGTATTTT

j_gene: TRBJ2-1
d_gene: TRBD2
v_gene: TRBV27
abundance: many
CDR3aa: CASSPSSGEYYNEQFF
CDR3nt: TGTGCCAGCAGTCCTTCTAGCGGGGAATACTACAATGAGCAGTTCTTC

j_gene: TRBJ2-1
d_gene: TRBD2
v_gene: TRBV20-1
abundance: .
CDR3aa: CSARRTVAGGRNEQFF
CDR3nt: TGCAGTGCTAGAAGGACAGTTGCGGGAGGGCGAAATGAGCAGTTCTTC

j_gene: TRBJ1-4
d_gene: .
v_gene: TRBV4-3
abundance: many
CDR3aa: CASSRNTGGVSNEKLFF
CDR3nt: TGCGCCAGCAGCCGCAATACAGGAGGGGTGTCTAATGAAAAACTGTTTTTT

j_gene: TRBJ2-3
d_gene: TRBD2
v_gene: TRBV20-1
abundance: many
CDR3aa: CSAVQAGVSDTQYF
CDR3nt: TGCAGTGCTGTACAAGCGGGAGTTTCCGATACGCAGTATTTT

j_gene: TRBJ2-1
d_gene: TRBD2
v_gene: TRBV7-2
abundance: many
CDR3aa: CASSSTSGRYNEQFF
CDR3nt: TGTGCCAGCAGCTCGACTAGCGGTAGGTACAATGAGCAGTTCTTC

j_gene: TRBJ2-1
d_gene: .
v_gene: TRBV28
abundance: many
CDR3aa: CASRRDPGTVEQFF
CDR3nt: TGTGCCAGCAGAAGGGACCCCGGGACTGTTGAGCAGTTCTTC

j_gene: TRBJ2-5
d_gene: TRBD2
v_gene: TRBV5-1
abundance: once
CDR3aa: CASSLGTSGGHQETQYF
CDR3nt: TGCGCCAGCAGCTTGGGGACTAGCGGGGGCCACCAAGAGACCCAGTACTTC

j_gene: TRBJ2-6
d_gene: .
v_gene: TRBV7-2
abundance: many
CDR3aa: CASNLMIGNGANVLTF
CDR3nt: TGTGCCAGCAACCTAATGATAGGGAATGGGGCCAACGTCCTGACTTTC

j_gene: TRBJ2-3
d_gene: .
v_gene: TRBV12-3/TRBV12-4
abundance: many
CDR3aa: CASLDFNTQYF
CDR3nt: TGTGCCAGCCTGGACTTTAATACGCAGTATTTT

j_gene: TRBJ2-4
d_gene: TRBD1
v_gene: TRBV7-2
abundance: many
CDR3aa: CASSLADRVVAKNIQYF
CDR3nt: TGTGCCAGCAGCTTAGCGGACAGGGTAGTTGCCAAAAACATTCAGTACTTC

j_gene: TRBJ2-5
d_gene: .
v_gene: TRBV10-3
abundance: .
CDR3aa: CAISESGPFQETQYF
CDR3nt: TGTGCCATCAGTGAGTCGGGCCCCTTCCAAGAGACCCAGTACTTC

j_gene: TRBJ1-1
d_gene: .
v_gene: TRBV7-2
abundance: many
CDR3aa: CASSLTGYTEAFF
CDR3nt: TGTGCCAGCAGCCTGACCGGTTACACTGAAGCTTTCTTT

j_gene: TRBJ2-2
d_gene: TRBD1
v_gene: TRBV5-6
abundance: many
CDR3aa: CASSSLGTGNTGELFF
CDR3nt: TGTGCCAGCAGCTCCTTAGGGACAGGAAACACCGGGGAGCTGTTTTTT

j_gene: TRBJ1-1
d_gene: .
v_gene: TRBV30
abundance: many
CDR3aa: CAWSVRRNTEAFF
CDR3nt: TGTGCCTGGAGTGTAAGAAGGAACACTGAAGCTTTCTTT

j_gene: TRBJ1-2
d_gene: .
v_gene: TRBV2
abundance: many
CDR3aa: CASRREGGYTF
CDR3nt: TGTGCCAGCAGAAGGGAAGGTGGCTACACCTTC

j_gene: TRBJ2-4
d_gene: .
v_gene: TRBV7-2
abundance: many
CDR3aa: CASSFQRAKNIQYF
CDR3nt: TGTGCCAGCAGCTTTCAGCGGGCAAAAAACATTCAGTACTTC

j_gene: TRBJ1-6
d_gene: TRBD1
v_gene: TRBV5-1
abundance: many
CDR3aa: CASSLAGQGVNSPLHF
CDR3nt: TGCGCCAGCAGCTTGGCCGGCCAGGGGGTGAATTCACCCCTCCACTTT

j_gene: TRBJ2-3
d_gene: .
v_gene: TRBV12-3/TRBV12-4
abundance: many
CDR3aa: CASSLRTDNTDTQYF
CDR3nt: TGTGCCAGCAGTTTAAGGACAGACAACACAGATACGCAGTATTTT

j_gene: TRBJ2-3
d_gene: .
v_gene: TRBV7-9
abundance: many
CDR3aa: CASSLYAGITDTQYF
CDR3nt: TGTGCCAGCAGCTTATATGCTGGGATCACAGATACGCAGTATTTT

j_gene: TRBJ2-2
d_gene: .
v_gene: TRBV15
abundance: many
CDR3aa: CATSRDRDGELFF
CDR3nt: TGTGCCACCAGCAGAGATAGGGACGGGGAGCTGTTTTTT

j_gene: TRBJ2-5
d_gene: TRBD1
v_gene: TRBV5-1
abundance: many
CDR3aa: CASNRDTARDRETQYF
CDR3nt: TGCGCCAGCAACCGAGATACTGCCAGGGACAGGGAGACCCAGTACTTC

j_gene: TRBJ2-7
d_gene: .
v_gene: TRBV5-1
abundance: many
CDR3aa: CASSFDGTYEQYF
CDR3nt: TGCGCCAGCAGCTTTGACGGGACCTACGAGCAGTACTTC